This T cell receptor (beta chain) was obtained from a study of blood T cell repertoires in COVID-19. Original data processing: How many nucleated cells were present was estimated from reference gene primer amplification. Profiling relied on immunoSEQ multiplex PCR, and the TCRdb table lists in-frame clones only, not all of them. The V and J calls and clone size are taken from that table; D and trimming were inferred from the DNA. This table holds about 210,000 clones, about four fifths found once. This clone was seen once. The sequence derives from a woman in her forties with acute or convalescent COVID-19. Sequencing was done on a sample of peripheral blood.

CDR3 sequence: CASTPPGGKLEAFF. The CDR3 bases are TGTGCCAGTACCCCTCCGGGAGGAAAACTTGAAGCTTTCTTT. The V call is TRBV19, the J call TRBJ1-1; D ambiguous. The germline CDR1 and CDR2 sequences are LNHDA and SQIVND (reference sequence). This CDR3 has 14 residues. The germline V and J ends were trimmed by 7 bases and 7 bases, with 19 bases remaining between them.